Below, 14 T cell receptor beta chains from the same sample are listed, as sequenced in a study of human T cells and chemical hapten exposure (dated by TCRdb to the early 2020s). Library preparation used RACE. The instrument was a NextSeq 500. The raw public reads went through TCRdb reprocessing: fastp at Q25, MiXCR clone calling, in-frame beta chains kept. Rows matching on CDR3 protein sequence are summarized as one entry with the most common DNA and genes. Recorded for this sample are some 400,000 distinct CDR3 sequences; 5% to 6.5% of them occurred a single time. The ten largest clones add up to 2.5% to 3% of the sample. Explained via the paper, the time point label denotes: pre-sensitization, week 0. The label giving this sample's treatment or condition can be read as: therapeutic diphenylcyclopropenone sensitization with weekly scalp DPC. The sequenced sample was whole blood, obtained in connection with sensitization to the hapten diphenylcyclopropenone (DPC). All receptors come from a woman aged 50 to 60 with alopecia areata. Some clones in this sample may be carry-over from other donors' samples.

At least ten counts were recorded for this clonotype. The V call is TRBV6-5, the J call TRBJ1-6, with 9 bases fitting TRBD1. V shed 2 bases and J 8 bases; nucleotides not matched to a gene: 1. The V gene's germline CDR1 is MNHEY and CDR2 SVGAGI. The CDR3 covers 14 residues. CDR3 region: CASSYGTGYSPLHF. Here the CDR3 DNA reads TGTGCCAGCAGTTACGGGACAGGGTATTCACCCCTCCACTTT.

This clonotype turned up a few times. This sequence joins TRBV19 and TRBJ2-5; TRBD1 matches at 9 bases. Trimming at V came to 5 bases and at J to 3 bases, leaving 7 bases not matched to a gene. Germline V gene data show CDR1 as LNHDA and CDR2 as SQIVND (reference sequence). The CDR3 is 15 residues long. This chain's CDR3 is CASSLGQGEEETQYF. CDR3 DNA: TGTGCCAGTAGTTTGGGACAGGGTGAGGAAGAGACCCAGTACTTC. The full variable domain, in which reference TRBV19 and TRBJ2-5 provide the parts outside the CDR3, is DGGITQSPKYLFRKEGQNVTLSCEQNLNHDAMYWYRQDPGQGLRLIYYSQIVNDFQKGDIAEGYSVSREKKESFPLTVTSAQKNPTAFYLCASSLGQGEEETQYFGPGTRLLVL.

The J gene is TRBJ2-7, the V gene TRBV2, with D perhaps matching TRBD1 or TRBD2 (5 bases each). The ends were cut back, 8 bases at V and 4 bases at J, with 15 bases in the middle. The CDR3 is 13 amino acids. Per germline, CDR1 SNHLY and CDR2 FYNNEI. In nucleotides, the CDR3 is TGTGCCAGCGGTGCAGGGACGAAGTACGAGCAGTACTTC. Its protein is CASGAGTKYEQYF.

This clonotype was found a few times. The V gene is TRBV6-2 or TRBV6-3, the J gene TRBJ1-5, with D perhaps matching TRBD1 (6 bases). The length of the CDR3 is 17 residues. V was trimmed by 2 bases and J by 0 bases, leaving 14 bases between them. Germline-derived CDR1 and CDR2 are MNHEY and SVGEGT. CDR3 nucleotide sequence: TGTGCCAGCAGTTACGGGGGGCGCGGAGGTAGCAATCAGCCCCAGCATTTT. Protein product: CASSYGGRGGSNQPQHF.

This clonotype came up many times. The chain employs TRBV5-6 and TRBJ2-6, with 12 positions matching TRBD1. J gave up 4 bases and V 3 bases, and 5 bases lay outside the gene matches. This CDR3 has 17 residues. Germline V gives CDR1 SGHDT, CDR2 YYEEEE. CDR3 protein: CASSWGQGAGGANVLTF. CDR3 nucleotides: TGTGCCAGCAGCTGGGGACAGGGGGCAGGAGGGGCCAACGTCCTGACTTTC.

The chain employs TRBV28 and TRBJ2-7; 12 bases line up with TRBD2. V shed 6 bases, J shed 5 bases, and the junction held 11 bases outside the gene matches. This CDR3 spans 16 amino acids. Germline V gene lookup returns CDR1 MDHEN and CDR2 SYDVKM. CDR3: CASSRGLAGGSHEQYF. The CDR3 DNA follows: TGTGCCAGCAGCAGAGGGCTAGCGGGAGGGTCCCACGAGCAGTACTTC. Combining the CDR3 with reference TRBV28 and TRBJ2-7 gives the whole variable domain DVKVTQSSRYLVKRTGEKVFLECVQDMDHENMFWYRQDPGLGLRLIYFSYDVKMKEKGDIPEGYSVSREKKERFSLILESASTNQTSMYLCASSRGLAGGSHEQYFGPGTRLTVT.

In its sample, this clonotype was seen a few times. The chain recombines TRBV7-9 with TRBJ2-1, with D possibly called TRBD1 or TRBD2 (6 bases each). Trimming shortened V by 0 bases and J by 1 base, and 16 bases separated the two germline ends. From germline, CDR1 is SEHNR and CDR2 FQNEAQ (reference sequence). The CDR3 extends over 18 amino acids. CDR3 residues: CASSLAATRGASYNEQFF. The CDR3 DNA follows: TGTGCCAGCAGCTTAGCGGCAACTAGGGGGGCTTCCTACAATGAGCAGTTCTTC.

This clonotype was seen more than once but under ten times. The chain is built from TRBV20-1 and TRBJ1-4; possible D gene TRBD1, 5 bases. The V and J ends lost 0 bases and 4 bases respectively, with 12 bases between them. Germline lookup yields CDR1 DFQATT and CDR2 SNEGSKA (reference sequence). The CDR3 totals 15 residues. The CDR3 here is CSARDQDSYNEKLFF. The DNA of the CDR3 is TGCAGTGCTAGAGATCAAGACAGCTATAATGAAAAACTGTTTTTT.

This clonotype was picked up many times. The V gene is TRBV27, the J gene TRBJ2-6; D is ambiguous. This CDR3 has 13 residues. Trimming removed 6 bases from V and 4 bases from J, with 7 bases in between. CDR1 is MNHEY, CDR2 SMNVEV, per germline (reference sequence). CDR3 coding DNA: TGTGCCAGCAGGTATAGGGGGGCCAACGTCCTGACTTTC. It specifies CASRYRGANVLTF.

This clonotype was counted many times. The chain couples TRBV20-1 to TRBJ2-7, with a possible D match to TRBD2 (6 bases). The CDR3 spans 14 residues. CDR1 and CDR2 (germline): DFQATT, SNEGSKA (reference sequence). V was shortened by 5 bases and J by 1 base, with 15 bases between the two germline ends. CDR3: CSAWGESGSYEQYF. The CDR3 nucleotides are TGCAGTGCTTGGGGGGAGTCGGGGTCCTACGAGCAGTACTTC.

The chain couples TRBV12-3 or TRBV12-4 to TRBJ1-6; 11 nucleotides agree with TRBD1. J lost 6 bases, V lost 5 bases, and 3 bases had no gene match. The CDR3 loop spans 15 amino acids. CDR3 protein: CASSTGQGANSPLHF. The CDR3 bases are TGTGCCAGCAGTACCGGACAGGGGGCTAATTCACCCCTCCACTTT.

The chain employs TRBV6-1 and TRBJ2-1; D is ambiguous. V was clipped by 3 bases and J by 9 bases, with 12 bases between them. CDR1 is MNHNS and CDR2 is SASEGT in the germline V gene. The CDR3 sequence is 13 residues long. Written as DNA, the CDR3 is TGTGCCAGCAGTGAGGTTGGTCTGGGTGAGCAGTTCTTC. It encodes CASSEVGLGEQFF.

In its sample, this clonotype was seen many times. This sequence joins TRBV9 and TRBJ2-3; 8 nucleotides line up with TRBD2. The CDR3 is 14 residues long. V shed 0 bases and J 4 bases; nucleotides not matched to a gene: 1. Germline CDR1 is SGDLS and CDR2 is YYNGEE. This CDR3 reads CASSVAGGADTQYF. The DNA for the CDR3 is TGTGCCAGCAGCGTAGCCGGGGGGGCAGATACGCAGTATTTT.

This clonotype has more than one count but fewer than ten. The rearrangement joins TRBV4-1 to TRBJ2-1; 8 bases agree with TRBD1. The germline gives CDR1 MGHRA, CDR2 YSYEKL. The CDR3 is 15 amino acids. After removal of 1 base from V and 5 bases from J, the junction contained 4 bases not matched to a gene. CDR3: CASSQVGTGHNEQFF. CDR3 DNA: TGCGCCAGCAGCCAAGTGGGGACAGGACACAATGAGCAGTTCTTC.